This record looks at one T cell receptor (beta chain) sequence and its context. The PCR ran on 60 Vbeta and 13 Jbeta primers. TCRdb's table, derived via immunoSEQ multiplex PCR, lists solely in-frame clones and lacks some. The sample carries around 180,000 clones, 79% recorded once. This sample stems from a study of cytomegalovirus exposure and HLA in healthy donors. The germline CDR1 and CDR2 sequences are SNHLY and FYNNEI. CDR3 size: 13 residues. The V segment lost 6 bases and the J segment 3 bases; nucleotides outside the gene matches: 4. This clonotype was obtained from a middle-aged woman in good health and CMV-seronegative. Sequences were obtained from PBMCs. This rearrangement joins TRBV2 to TRBJ2-5; 7 bases map to TRBD2. The CDR3 sequence is CASRSSGEETQYF. As DNA, the CDR3 is TGTGCCAGCAGATCTAGCGGTGAAGAGACCCAGTACTTC.